These 16 T cell receptor beta chains share one sample of origin, sequenced in a study of shared clonotypes between healthy human individuals. TCRdb keeps only in-frame clones here, not all; method: immunoSEQ multiplex PCR. Of roughly 1,500,000 clones in the sample, 97% to 99% were seen once. The specimen was naive CD4+ T cells sorted from blood. Subset noted: CD45RA+ positively selected. The source of these receptors is a man aged 25-45 years in good health.

The DNA for the CDR3 is TGTGCCAGCACCAAGGGCAGGGGAATCCACAATGAGCAGTTCTTC. Protein product: CASTKGRGIHNEQFF. This chain links TRBV6-5 with TRBJ2-1, with TRBD1 as a possible D gene (6 bases). This CDR3 comprises 15 residues. Germline lookup yields CDR1 MNHEY and CDR2 SVGAGI. Trimming pared 7 bases from V and 5 bases from J, leaving 18 bases between.

The genes are TRBV9 and TRBJ2-5; D is uncertain. The CDR3 is made up of 9 amino acids. Germline V gene sequence: CDR1 SGDLS, CDR2 YYNGEE. Trimming took off 10 bases at V and 2 bases at J, with 3 bases between the two ends. CDR3 bases: TGTGCCGAGCAAGAGACCCAGTACTTC. Translated: CAEQETQYF.

The gene calls are TRBV28 and TRBJ1-2; D is undetermined. CDR3 length equals 13 residues. CDR1 is MDHEN, CDR2 SYDVKM, per germline. V lost 6 bases and J 1 base, leaving 9 bases between the germline ends. The DNA for the CDR3 is TGTGCCAGCAGCTGGACGGATAACTATGGCTACACCTTC. Translation: CASSWTDNYGYTF.

CDR3 DNA: TGTGCCAGCAGCAATTGGACTGCAGGGGATACGCAGTATTTT. Its protein is CASSNWTAGDTQYF. This chain connects TRBV9 to TRBJ2-3, with D perhaps TRBD1 or TRBD2 (5 bases each). The V and J ends lost 4 bases and 6 bases respectively, with 15 bases between them. This CDR3 has 14 amino acids. The germline V gene encodes CDR1 SGDLS and CDR2 YYNGEE.

The genes are TRBV9 and TRBJ2-3; TRBD2 matches at 8 bases. This CDR3 is 17 amino acids long. CDR1 and CDR2 from the germline V gene are SGDLS and YYNGEE. V dropped 4 bases and J dropped 0; count of bases not matched to a gene: 10. The CDR3 DNA reads as TGTGCCAGCAGCAAAGAAATGGTAGCGGGAAGCACAGATACGCAGTATTTT. Translated: CASSKEMVAGSTDTQYF. The full variable domain, with the rest looked up from reference TRBV9 and TRBJ2-3, is DSGVTQTPKHLITATGQRVTLRCSPRSGDLSVYWYQQSLDQGLQFLIQYYNGEERAKGNILERFSAQQFPDLHSELNLSSLELGDSALYFCASSKEMVAGSTDTQYFGPGTRLTVL.

The gene calls are TRBV28 and TRBJ2-7; 13 bases match TRBD2. This CDR3 has 16 amino acids. Trimming cost V 8 bases and J 1 base; bases outside gene matches: 8. Germline assignment: CDR1 MDHEN and CDR2 SYDVKM. The CDR3 nucleotides are TGTGCCAGCCAAAAGGGGGGACTAGCGGGATCCTACGAGCAGTACTTC. It specifies CASQKGGLAGSYEQYF.

The rearrangement joins TRBV18 to TRBJ2-3; 10 positions agree with TRBD2. Germline CDR1 reads KGHSH; CDR2 reads LQKENI. The CDR3 extends over 15 amino acids. V gave up 3 bases and J gave up 3 bases; unmatched junction bases: 3. CDR3: CASSPASGRTDTQYF. In nucleotides, the CDR3 is TGTGCCAGCTCACCGGCTAGCGGGAGAACAGATACGCAGTATTTT.

The rearrangement uses TRBV29-1 and TRBJ2-1; 12 bases fit TRBD2. V was pared by 5 bases and J by 6 bases, with 8 bases of the junction left unmatched. Germline lookup yields CDR1 SQVTM and CDR2 ANQGSEA. The CDR3 runs to 15 residues. The CDR3 is CSVHSSGRASNEQFF. The CDR3 DNA sequence: TGCAGCGTTCATTCTAGCGGGAGGGCGAGCAATGAGCAGTTCTTC.

This clone was seen a single time. The chain employs TRBV6-1 and TRBJ2-7; the match to TRBD2 covers 9 bases. V shed 5 bases and J 1 base; nucleotides not matched to a gene: 6. CDR1 and CDR2 (germline): MNHNS, SASEGT. CDR3 size: 15 residues. The CDR3 region is CASSPLAGESYEQYF. Written as DNA, the CDR3 is TGTGCCAGCAGTCCTTTAGCGGGAGAGTCCTACGAGCAGTACTTC.

The chain links TRBV6-5 to TRBJ2-2, with TRBD2 identical over 7 bases. J gave up 4 bases and V 6 bases, and 8 bases lay outside the gene matches. Germline loops: CDR1 MNHEY, CDR2 SVGAGI. The CDR3 has 15 residues. In DNA, the CDR3 is TGTGCCAGCAGGAGCCGAGCGGGATCCACCGGGGAGCTGTTTTTT. As protein: CASRSRAGSTGELFF.

The gene calls are TRBV7-6 and TRBJ2-2, with unresolved D. V gave up 5 bases and J gave up 4 bases, with 8 bases separating them. The CDR3 has 13 residues. From germline, CDR1 is SGHVS and CDR2 FNYEAQ. DNA for the CDR3: TGTGCCAGCAGCCACGCGAGCACCGGGGAGCTGTTTTTT. This translates into CASSHASTGELFF.

The chain combines TRBV7-3 with TRBJ2-7, with a tentative D call TRBD1 (5 bases). Trimming took 5 bases from V and 6 from J, leaving 20 bases between them. Germline CDR1 reads SGHTA; CDR2 reads FQGTGA. The CDR3 covers 15 residues. DNA of the CDR3: TGTGCCAGCAGCCCACGGGCAGGGATCCCCTCCGAGCAGTACTTC. Translated: CASSPRAGIPSEQYF.

This chain links TRBV11-3 with TRBJ2-1; 7 positions agree with TRBD2. The CDR3 is made up of 13 amino acids. The V gene's germline CDR1 is SGHNT and CDR2 YENEEA. Germline trimming cut 3 bases from V and 9 bases from J; bases unmatched to any gene: 5. For the CDR3, the DNA is TGTGCCAGCAGCTTCGGCGGGAGAGTTGAGCAGTTCTTC. It codes for CASSFGGRVEQFF.

This chain links TRBV18 with TRBJ1-5; D gene uncertain. The CDR3 length is 14 residues. Germline V CDR1 and CDR2: KGHSH, LQKENI. Trimming pared 3 bases from V and 5 bases from J, leaving 11 bases between. CDR3 in DNA: TGTGCCAGCTCACCTACGTCGCAGGATCAGCCCCAGCATTTT. Amino acids: CASSPTSQDQPQHF.

This chain links TRBV2 with TRBJ2-3; 8 positions match TRBD2. V lost 9 bases to trimming and J lost 1 base; unmatched junction nucleotides: 9. Germline lookup yields CDR1 SNHLY and CDR2 FYNNEI. The CDR3 length is 15 residues. The CDR3 DNA is TGTGCCAGTTACCGAAGAGCGGGAGGCACAGATACGCAGTATTTT. The encoded protein is CASYRRAGGTDTQYF.

Points on this clone: The same CDR3 also results from other DNA sequences found in this sample. The chain couples TRBV5-1 to TRBJ2-1, with TRBD2 matching over 10 bases. V gave up 7 bases and J gave up 0 bases; unmatched junction bases: 4. This CDR3 has 15 amino acids. Germline V lookup: CDR1 SGHRS, CDR2 YFSETQ. CDR3 region: CASRTSGSSYNEQFF. The DNA of the CDR3 is TGCGCCAGCCGGACTAGCGGTAGCTCCTACAATGAGCAGTTCTTC. Full variable domain (outside the CDR3, taken from reference TRBV5-1 and TRBJ2-1): KAGVTQTPRYLIKTRGQQVTLSCSPISGHRSVSWYQQTPGQGLQFLFEYFSETQRNKGNFPGRFSGRQFSNSRSEMNVSTLELGDSALYLCASRTSGSSYNEQFFGPGTRLTVL.